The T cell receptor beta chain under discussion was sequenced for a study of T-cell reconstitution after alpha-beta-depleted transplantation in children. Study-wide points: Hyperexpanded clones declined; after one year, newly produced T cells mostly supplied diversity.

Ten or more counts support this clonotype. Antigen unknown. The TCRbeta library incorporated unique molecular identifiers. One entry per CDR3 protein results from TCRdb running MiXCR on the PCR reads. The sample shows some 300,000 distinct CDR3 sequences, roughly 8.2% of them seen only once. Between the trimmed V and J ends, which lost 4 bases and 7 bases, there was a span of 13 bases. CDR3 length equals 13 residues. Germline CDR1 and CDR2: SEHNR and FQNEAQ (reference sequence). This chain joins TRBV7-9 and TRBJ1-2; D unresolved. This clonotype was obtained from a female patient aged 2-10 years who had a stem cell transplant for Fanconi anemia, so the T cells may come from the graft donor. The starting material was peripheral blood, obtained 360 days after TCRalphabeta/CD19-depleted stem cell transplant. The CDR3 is CASSSKRGFGYTF. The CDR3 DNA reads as TGTGCCAGCAGCTCAAAGAGAGGGTTTGGCTACACCTTC.